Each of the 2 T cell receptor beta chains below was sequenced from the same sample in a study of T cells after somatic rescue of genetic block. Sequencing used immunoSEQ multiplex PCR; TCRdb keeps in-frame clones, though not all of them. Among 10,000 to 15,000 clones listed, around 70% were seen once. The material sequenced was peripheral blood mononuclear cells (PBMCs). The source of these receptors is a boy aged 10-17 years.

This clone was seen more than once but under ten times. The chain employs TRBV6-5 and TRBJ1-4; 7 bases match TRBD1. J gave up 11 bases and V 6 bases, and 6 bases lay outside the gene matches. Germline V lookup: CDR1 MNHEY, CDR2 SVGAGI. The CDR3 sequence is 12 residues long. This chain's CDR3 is CASSNQQGKLFF. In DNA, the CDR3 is TGTGCCAGCAGCAACCAACAGGGGAAACTGTTTTTT.

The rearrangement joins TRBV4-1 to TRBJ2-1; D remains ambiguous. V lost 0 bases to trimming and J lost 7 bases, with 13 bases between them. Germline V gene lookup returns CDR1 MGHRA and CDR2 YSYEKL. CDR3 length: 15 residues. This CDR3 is CASSQDGRVGNEQFF. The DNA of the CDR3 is TGCGCCAGCAGCCAAGATGGAAGGGTAGGTAATGAGCAGTTCTTC.